This paragraph covers one T cell receptor (beta chain) sequence. Sequencing used immunoSEQ v3.0 at survey level. The table came from immunoSEQ multiplex PCR; TCRdb's copy has only in-frame clones and leaves some out. The repertoire has about 20,000 clones, around 80% of them found once; the top ten carry around 8.9%. This sample was included in a study of long-term antiretroviral therapy in people with HIV. The CDR3 length is 15 residues. V gave up 4 bases and J gave up 8 bases, with 19 bases separating them. Germline CDR1 reads SGHRS; CDR2 reads YFSETQ. Sequenced material: unsorted PBMCs, taken 1.2 years after starting antiretroviral therapy. The receptor was isolated from a middle-aged woman with HIV. This rearrangement joins TRBV5-1 to TRBJ2-1; D is tentatively TRBD1 or TRBD2 (5 bases each). The CDR3 nucleotides read TGCGCCAGCAGCCCTGGGACGGGTCTTGCGGATGAGCAGTTCTTC. Its protein is CASSPGTGLADEQFF.